This entry lists 14 T cell receptor beta chains sequenced from one sample in a study of radiotherapy plus CTLA-4 blockade in lung cancer. Produced via immunoSEQ multiplex PCR; TCRdb's table is partial and in-frame only. The sample has 70,000 to 85,000 clones; nearly 75% are singletons. Sequences were derived from peripheral blood, sampled from a patient treated with radiotherapy plus ipilimumab. These receptor sequences come from a human donor with non-small cell lung cancer whose response to radiotherapy plus ipilimumab could not be evaluated.

This chain connects TRBV7-2 to TRBJ1-1; no clear D gene. Germline CDR1 is SGHTA and CDR2 is FQGNSA. CDR3 size: 12 residues. The V gene lost 9 bases and the J gene lost 1 base, with 9 bases spanning the gap. In DNA form, the CDR3 reads TGTGCCAGTGCAAAGAGGAACACTGAAGCTTTCTTT. This sequence encodes CASAKRNTEAFF.

The gene calls are TRBV29-1 and TRBJ2-1, with D possibly matching TRBD2 (6 bases). This CDR3 comprises 13 residues. The ends were cut back, 4 bases at V and 5 bases at J, with 12 bases in the middle. Germline CDR1 is SQVTM and CDR2 is ANQGSEA. Here the CDR3 reads CSVGRGGNNEQFF. DNA for the CDR3: TGCAGCGTTGGGAGGGGAGGCAACAATGAGCAGTTCTTC.

The chain has TRBV5-1 and TRBJ2-3; 9 nucleotides line up with TRBD2. Germline assignment: CDR1 SGHRS and CDR2 YFSETQ. Trimming removed 1 base from V and 4 bases from J; junction bases left unmatched: 4. The CDR3 is 15 residues long. The CDR3 DNA reads as TGCGCCAGCAGCTTGTCCGCTAGCGGGGCAGATACGCAGTATTTT. This encodes CASSLSASGADTQYF.

V usage is TRBV28 and J usage is TRBJ1-5, with D perhaps matching TRBD1 (5 bases). V was cut by 4 bases and J by 1 base, with 14 bases left in between. CDR3 length: 16 residues. CDR1 and CDR2 (germline): MDHEN, SYDVKM. Here the CDR3 reads CASSYPQGRSNQPQHF. CDR3 nucleotides: TGTGCCAGCAGTTACCCCCAGGGAAGGAGCAATCAGCCCCAGCATTTT.

The chain recombines TRBV10-3 with TRBJ2-1, with D possibly TRBD2 on 6 matching bases. The V gene's germline CDR1 is ENHRY and CDR2 SYGVKD. V gave up 4 bases and J gave up 0 bases, with 19 bases separating them. The CDR3 spans 18 residues. The CDR3 nucleotides are TGTGCCATCAGTGCGCCAGCGGGTGAAACCCCCTCCTACAATGAGCAGTTCTTC. Encoded protein: CAISAPAGETPSYNEQFF.

The V gene is TRBV9, the J gene TRBJ2-3; TRBD2 aligns across 7 bases. The V and J ends lost 3 bases and 0 bases, in that order; junction bases with no gene match: 4. Germline V gene lookup returns CDR1 SGDLS and CDR2 YYNGEE. The CDR3 totals 15 residues. CDR3 amino acids: CASSGGGSSTDTQYF. Here the CDR3 DNA reads TGTGCCAGCAGCGGGGGCGGGAGTAGCACAGATACGCAGTATTTT.

The chain employs TRBV2 and TRBJ2-2; a possible D gene is TRBD1 (5 bases). Germline V gene lookup returns CDR1 SNHLY and CDR2 FYNNEI. Trimming took 5 bases from V and 5 from J, leaving 9 bases between them. The length of the CDR3 is 13 residues. The CDR3 DNA follows: TGTGCCAGCAGTAGATCAGGGACCGGGGAGCTGTTTTTT. Translating gives CASSRSGTGELFF.

This clone has a single count. The rearrangement uses TRBV7-3 and TRBJ1-1; TRBD1 matches 7 bases. J was trimmed by 3 bases and V by 2 bases; bases with no gene match: 3. This CDR3 contains 14 residues. Germline V gene sequence: CDR1 SGHTA, CDR2 FQGTGA. The CDR3 DNA reads TGTGCCAGCAGCTTACAGGGGGGAGACACTGAAGCTTTCTTT. It codes for CASSLQGGDTEAFF.

The V and J genes are TRBV5-1 and TRBJ1-1; 8 bases fit TRBD1. CDR1 SGHRS and CDR2 YFSETQ come from the germline V gene. The CDR3 extends over 16 amino acids. J gave up 3 bases and V 1 base, and 8 bases lay outside the gene matches. Here the CDR3 reads CASSLTPGGWDTEAFF. In DNA, the CDR3 is TGCGCCAGCAGCTTGACCCCAGGGGGCTGGGACACTGAAGCTTTCTTT.

The CDR3 region is CASSYVRGASPGELFF. The CDR3 bases are TGTGCCAGCAGTTACGTCCGGGGGGCCAGCCCCGGGGAGCTGTTTTTT. J is TRBJ2-2 and V is TRBV6-6; TRBD2 might be the D (7 bases). V was clipped by 2 bases and J by 6 bases, with 16 bases between them. The CDR3 runs 16 residues. Germline V lookup: CDR1 MNHNY, CDR2 SVGAGI (reference sequence).

This CDR3 reads CASSPRQGSGYTGELFF. The DNA for the CDR3 is TGTGCCAGCTCACCACGACAGGGCTCGGGCTACACCGGGGAGCTGTTTTTT. The chain combines TRBV18 with TRBJ2-2; 7 positions agree with TRBD1. V lost 1 base, J lost 3 bases, and 8 bases stayed unmatched. In germline, CDR1 is KGHSH, CDR2 LQKENI. This CDR3 comprises 17 residues.

This clone was detected only a few times. V is TRBV5-4 and J is TRBJ1-1, with TRBD1 matching 8 bases. V lost 3 bases, J lost 4 bases, and 5 bases stayed unmatched. CDR1 SGHNT and CDR2 YYREEE come from the germline V gene (reference sequence). This CDR3 spans 14 amino acids. The CDR3 nucleotides read TGTGCCAGCAGCTATAACAGGGGGGCCACTGAAGCTTTCTTT. Its protein is CASSYNRGATEAFF.

This rearrangement joins TRBV6-1 to TRBJ1-1, with D uncertain. From germline, CDR1 is MNHNS and CDR2 SASEGT. V was trimmed by 6 bases and J by 5 bases, leaving 7 bases between them. CDR3 length: 11 amino acids. The chain's CDR3 is CASRYITEAFF. In DNA, the CDR3 is TGTGCCAGCAGATACATAACTGAAGCTTTCTTT.

The chain has TRBV6-1 and TRBJ2-5; D possibly corresponds to TRBD2 (5 bases). CDR3 length: 11 residues. CDR1 MNHNS and CDR2 SASEGT come from the germline V gene. V was trimmed by 5 bases and J by 11 bases, leaving 12 bases between them. The CDR3 DNA reads TGTGCCAGCAGTCAACCCGGGGAGCAGTACTTC. Amino acids: CASSQPGEQYF.